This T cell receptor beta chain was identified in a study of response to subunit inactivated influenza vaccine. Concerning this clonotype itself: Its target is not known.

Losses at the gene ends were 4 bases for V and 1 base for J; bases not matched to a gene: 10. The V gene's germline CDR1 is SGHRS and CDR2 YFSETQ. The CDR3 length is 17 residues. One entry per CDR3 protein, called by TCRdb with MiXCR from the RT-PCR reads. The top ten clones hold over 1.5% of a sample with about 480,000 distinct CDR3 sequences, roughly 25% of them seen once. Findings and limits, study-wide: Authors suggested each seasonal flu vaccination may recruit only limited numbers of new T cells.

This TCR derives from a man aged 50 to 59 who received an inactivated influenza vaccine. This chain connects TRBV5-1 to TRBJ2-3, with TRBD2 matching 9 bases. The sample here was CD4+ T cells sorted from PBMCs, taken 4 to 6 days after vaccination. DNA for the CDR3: TGCGCCAGCAGCCCCACGGGGGGACTAGCAGGCACAGATACGCAGTATTTT. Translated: CASSPTGGLAGTDTQYF. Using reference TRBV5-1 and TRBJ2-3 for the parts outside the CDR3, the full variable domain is KAGVTQTPRYLIKTRGQQVTLSCSPISGHRSVSWYQQTPGQGLQFLFEYFSETQRNKGNFPGRFSGRQFSNSRSEMNVSTLELGDSALYLCASSPTGGLAGTDTQYFGPGTRLTVL.